A single T cell receptor (beta chain) is shown here with its context. The source of the sample is a study of blood T cell repertoires in COVID-19. In the study overall: PBMCs, B-cell-depleted T cells, or T cells provided the cDNA or gDNA that made up the material.

The CDR3 totals 17 residues. The V gene's germline CDR1 is SGHTA and CDR2 FQGNSA. V lost 5 bases to trimming and J lost 5 bases; unmatched junction nucleotides: 13. Authors' methods: Estimation of nucleated cell counts relied on the amplification of reference gene primers. Here immunoSEQ multiplex PCR was the method, and the copy in TCRdb shows in-frame clones only, minus some. The D gene and trimming were derived from the DNA, and the V and J assignments and clone size from that table. Of over 65,000 clones in the sample, around 86% were seen once. The sequenced sample consisted of peripheral blood. The TCR comes from a man aged 30 to 39 with acute or convalescent COVID-19. The chain uses TRBV7-2 and TRBJ2-3; 10 nucleotides agree with TRBD2. The CDR3 bases are TGTGCCAGCAGCCCGGGGTGGCTAGCGGGAGCATTAGATACGCAGTATTTT. The encoded protein is CASSPGWLAGALDTQYF.